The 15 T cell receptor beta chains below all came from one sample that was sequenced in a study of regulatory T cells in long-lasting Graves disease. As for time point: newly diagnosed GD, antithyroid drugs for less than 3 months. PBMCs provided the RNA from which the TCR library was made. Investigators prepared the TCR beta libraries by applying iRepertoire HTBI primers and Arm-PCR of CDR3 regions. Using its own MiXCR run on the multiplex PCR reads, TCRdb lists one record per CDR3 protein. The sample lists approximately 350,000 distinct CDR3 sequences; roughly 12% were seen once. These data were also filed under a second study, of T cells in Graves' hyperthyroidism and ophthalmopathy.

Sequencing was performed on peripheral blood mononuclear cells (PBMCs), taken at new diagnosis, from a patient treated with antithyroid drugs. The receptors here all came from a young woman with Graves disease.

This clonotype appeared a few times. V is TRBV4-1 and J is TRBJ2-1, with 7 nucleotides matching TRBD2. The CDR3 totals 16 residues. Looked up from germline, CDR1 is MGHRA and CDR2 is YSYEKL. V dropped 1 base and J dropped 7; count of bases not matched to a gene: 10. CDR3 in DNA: TGCGCCAGCAGCCAAGGGTCGGGAGGCGTGCTTAATGAGCAGTTCTTC. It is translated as CASSQGSGGVLNEQFF.

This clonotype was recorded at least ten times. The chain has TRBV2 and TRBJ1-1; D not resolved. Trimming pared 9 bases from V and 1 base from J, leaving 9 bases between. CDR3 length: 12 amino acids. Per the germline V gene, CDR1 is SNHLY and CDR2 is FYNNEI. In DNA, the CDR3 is TGTGCCAGACAGACGGCGAACACTGAAGCTTTCTTT. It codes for CARQTANTEAFF.

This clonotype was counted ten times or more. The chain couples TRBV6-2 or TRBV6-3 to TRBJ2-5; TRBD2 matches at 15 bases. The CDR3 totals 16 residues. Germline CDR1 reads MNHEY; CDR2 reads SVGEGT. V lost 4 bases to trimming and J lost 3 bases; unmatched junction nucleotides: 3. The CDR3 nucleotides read TGTGCCAGCAGTTTTGGGACTAGCGGGGGGAAAGAGACCCAGTACTTC. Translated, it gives CASSFGTSGGKETQYF.

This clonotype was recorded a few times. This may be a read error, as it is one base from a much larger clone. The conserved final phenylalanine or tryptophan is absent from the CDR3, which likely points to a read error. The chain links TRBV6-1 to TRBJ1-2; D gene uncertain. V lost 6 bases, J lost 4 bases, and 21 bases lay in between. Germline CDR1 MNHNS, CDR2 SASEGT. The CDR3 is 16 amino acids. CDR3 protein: CASSPLVGSSAYGYTL. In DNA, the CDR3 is TGTGCCAGCAGCCCTTTGGTGGGATCCTCCGCCTATGGCTACACCCTC.

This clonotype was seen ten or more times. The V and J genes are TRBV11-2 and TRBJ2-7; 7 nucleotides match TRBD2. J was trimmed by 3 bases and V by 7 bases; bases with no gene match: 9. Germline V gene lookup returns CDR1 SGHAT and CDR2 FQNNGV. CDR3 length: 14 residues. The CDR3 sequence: CASTRDGEGYEQYF. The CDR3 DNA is TGTGCCAGCACCAGAGATGGGGAGGGCTACGAGCAGTACTTC.

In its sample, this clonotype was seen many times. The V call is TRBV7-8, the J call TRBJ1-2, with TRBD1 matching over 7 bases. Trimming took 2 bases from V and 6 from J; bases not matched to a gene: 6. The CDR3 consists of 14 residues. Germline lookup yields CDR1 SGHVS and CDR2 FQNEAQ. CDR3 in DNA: TGTGCCAGCAGCTTAAACACAGGGGTCGATGGCTACACCTTC. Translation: CASSLNTGVDGYTF. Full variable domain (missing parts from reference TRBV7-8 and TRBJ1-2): GAGVSQSPRYKVAKRGQDVALRCDPISGHVSLFWYQQALGQGPEFLTYFQNEAQLDKSGLPSDRFFAERPEGSVSTLKIQRTQQEDSAVYLCASSLNTGVDGYTFGSGTRLTVV.

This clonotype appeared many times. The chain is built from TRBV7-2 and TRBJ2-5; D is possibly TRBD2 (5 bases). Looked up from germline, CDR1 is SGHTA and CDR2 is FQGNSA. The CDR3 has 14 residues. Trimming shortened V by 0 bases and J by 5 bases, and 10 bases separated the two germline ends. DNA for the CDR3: TGTGCCAGCAGCTTAGCGTTGGGCGGGGAGACCCAGTACTTC. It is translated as CASSLALGGETQYF.

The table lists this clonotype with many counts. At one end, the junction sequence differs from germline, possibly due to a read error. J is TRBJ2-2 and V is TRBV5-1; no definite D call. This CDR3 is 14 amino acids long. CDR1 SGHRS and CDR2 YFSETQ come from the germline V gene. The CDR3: CASSLTLNTGELFF. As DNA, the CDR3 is TGTGCCAGCAGCTTAACGCTGAACACCGGGGAGCTGTTTTTT.

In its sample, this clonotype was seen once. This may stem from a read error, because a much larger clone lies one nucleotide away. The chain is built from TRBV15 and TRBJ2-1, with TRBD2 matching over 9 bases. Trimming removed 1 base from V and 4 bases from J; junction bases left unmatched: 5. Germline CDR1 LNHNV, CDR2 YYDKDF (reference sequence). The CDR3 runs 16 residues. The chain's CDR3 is CATSRGLAEGYNEQFF. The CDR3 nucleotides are TGTGCCACCAGCAGAGGACTAGCGGAAGGTTACAATGAGCAGTTCTTC.

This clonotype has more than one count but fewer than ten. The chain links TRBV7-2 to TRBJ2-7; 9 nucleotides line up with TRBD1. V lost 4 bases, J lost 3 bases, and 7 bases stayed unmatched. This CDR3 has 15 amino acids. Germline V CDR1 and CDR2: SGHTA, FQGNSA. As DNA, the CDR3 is TGTGCCAGCAGCTCGGGACAGGGACCTAACTACGAGCAGTACTTC. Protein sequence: CASSSGQGPNYEQYF.

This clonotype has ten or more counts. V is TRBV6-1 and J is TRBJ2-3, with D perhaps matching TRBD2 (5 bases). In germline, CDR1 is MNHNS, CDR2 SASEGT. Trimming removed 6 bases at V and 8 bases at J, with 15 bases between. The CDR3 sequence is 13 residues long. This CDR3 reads CASSYSIGLTQYF. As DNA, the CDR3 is TGTGCCAGCAGCTACTCCATTGGACTTACGCAGTATTTT.

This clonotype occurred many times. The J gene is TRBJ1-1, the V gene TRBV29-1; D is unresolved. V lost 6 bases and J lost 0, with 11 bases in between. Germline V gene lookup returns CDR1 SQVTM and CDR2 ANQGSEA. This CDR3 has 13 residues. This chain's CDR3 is CSVEHSLNTEAFF. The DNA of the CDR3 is TGCAGCGTCGAGCACAGCTTGAACACTGAAGCTTTCTTT.

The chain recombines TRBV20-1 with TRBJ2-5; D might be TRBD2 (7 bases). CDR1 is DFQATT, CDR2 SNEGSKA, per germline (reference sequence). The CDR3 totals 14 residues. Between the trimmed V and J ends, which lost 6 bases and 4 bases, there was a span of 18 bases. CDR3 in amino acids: CSAAWTGGLETQYF. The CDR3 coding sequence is TGCAGTGCCGCATGGACGGGGGGCTTAGAGACCCAGTACTTC.

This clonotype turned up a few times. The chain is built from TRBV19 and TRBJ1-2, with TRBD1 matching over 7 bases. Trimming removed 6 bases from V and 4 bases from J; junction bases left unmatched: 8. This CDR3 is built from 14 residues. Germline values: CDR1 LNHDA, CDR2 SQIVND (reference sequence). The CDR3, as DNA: TGTGCCAGTAGGGCTTCGGACAGGAGCTATGGCTACACCTTC. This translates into CASRASDRSYGYTF.

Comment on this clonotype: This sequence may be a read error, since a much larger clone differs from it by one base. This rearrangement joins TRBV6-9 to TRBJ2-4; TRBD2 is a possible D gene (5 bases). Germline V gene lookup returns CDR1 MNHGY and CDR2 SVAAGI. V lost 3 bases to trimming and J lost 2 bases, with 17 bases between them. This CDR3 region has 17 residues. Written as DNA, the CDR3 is TGTGCCAGCAGTTACTCTAGCTGGGATATAACCAAAAACATTCAGTACTTC. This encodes CASSYSSWDITKNIQYF.